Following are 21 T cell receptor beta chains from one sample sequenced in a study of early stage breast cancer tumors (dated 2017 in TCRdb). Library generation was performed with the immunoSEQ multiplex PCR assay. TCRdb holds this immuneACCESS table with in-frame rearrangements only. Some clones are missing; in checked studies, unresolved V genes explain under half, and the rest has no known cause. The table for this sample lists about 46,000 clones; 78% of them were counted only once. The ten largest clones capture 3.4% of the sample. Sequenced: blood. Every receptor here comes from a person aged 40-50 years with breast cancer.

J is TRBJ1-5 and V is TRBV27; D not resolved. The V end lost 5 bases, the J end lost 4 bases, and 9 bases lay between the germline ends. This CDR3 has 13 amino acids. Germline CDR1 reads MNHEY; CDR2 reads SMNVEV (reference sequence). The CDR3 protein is CASSDYRNQPQHF. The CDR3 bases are TGTGCCAGCAGTGACTATCGGAATCAGCCCCAGCATTTT.

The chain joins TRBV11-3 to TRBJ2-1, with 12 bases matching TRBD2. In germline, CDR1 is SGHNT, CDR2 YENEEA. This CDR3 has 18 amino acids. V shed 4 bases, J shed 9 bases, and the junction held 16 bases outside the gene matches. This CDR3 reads CASSSLFQTSGRDGEQFF. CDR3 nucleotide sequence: TGTGCCAGCAGCTCCCTCTTTCAGACTAGCGGGAGAGACGGTGAGCAGTTCTTC.

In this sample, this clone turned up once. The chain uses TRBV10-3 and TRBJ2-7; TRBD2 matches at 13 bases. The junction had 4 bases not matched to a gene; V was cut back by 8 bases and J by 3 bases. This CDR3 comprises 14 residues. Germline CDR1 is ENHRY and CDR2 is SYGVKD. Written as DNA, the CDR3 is TGTGCCATCGGTAGGACTAGCGGGAGCTACGAGCAGTACTTC. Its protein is CAIGRTSGSYEQYF.

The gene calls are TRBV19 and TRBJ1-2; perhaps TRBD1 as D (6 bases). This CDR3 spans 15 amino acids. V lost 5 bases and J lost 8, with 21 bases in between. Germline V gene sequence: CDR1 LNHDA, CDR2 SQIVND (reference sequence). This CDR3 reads CASSFRDTKIGGYTF. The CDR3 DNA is TGTGCCAGTAGTTTCCGGGACACTAAGATAGGGGGCTACACCTTC.

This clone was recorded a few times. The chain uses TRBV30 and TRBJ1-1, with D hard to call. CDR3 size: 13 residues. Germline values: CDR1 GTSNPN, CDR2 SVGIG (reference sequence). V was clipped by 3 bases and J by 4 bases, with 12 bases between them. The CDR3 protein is CAWRMGGSTEAFF. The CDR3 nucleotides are TGTGCCTGGAGGATGGGAGGGAGCACTGAAGCTTTCTTT.

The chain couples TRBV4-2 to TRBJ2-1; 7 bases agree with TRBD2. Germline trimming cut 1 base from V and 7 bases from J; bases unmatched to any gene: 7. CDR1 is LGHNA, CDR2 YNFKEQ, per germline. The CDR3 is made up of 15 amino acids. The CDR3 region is CASSQGEGSGNEQFF. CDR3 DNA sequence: TGTGCCAGCAGCCAAGGGGAGGGTAGCGGGAATGAGCAGTTCTTC.

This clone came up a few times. The CDR3 sequence is CASSLAGGFLYEQYF. The CDR3 coding sequence is TGTGCCAGCAGTCTAGCGGGAGGGTTCCTCTACGAGCAGTACTTC. The chain is built from TRBV5-4 and TRBJ2-7; TRBD2 agrees at 12 bases. V dropped 5 bases and J dropped 3; count of bases not matched to a gene: 6. Germline CDR1 and CDR2: SGHNT and YYREEE (reference sequence). The CDR3 is 15 residues long.

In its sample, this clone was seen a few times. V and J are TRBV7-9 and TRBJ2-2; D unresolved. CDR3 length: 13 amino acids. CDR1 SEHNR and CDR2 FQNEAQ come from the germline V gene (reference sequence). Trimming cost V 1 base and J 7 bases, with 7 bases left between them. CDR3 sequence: CASSLVWNGELFF. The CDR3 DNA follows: TGTGCCAGCAGCTTAGTATGGAACGGGGAGCTGTTTTTT.

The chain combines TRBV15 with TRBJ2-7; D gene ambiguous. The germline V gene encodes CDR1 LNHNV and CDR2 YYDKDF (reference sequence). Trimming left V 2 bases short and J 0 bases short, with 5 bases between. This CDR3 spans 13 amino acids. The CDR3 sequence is CATSRQSSYEQYF. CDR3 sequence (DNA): TGTGCCACCAGCAGACAGTCCTCCTACGAGCAGTACTTC.

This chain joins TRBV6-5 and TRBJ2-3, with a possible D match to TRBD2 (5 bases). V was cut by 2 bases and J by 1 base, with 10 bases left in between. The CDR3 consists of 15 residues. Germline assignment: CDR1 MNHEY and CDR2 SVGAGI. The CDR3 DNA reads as TGTGCCAGCAGTTACAGTACAGCGGGCACAGATACGCAGTATTTT. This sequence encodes CASSYSTAGTDTQYF.

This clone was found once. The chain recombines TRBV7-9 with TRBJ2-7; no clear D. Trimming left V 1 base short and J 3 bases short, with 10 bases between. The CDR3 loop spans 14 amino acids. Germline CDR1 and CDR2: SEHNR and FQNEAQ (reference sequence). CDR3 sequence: CASSLVGVFYEQYF. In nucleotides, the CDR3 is TGTGCCAGCAGCTTAGTTGGCGTCTTCTACGAGCAGTACTTC.

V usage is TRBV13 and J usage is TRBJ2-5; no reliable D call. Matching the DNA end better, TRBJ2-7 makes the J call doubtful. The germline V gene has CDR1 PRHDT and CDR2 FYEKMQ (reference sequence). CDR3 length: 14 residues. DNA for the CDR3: TGTGCCAGCAGCTTGGCACTATTGCCATACGAGCAGTACTTC. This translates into CASSLALLPYEQYF.

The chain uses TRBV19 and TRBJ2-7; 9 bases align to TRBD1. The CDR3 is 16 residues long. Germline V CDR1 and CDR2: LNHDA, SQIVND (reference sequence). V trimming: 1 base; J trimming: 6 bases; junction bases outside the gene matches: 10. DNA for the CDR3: TGTGCCAGTAGTATAGTCGTGGGGGACAGGGAAGGCGAGCAGTACTTC. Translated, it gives CASSIVVGDREGEQYF.

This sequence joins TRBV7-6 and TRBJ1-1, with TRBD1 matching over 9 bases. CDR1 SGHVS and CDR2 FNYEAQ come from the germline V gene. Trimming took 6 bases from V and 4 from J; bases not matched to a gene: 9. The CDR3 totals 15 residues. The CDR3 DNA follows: TGTGCCAGCAGGCAGACAGGGGGTCAGACCACTGAAGCTTTCTTT. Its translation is CASRQTGGQTTEAFF.

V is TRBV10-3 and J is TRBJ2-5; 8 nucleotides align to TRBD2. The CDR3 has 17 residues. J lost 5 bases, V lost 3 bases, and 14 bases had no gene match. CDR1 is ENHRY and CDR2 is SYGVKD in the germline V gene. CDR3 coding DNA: TGTGCCATCAGTGATGGCTCAGCGGGAGACTCTTCGGAGACCCAGTACTTC. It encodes CAISDGSAGDSSETQYF.

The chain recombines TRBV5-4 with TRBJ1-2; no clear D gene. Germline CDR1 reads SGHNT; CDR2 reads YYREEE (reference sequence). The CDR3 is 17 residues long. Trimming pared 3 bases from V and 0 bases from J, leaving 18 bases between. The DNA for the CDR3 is TGTGCCAGCAGCTCGGAGACGTATACGCCCCCTAACTATGGCTACACCTTC. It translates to CASSSETYTPPNYGYTF.

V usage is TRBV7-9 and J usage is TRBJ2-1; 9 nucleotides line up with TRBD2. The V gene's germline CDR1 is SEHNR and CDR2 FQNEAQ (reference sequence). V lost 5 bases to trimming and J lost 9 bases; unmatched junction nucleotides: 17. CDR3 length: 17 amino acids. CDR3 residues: CASSPGTSWSVFSEQFF. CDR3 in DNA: TGTGCCAGCAGCCCCGGGACTAGCTGGAGTGTGTTTAGTGAGCAGTTCTTC. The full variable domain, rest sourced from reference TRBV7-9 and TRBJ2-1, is DTGVSQNPRHKITKRGQNVTFRCDPISEHNRLYWYRQTLGQGPEFLTYFQNEAQLEKSRLLSDRFSAERPKGSFSTLEIQRTEQGDSAMYLCASSPGTSWSVFSEQFFGPGTRLTVL.

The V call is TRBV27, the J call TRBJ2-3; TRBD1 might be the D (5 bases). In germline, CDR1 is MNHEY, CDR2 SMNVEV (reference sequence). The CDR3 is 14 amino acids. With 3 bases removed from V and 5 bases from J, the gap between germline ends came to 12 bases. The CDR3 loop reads CASSFSRALDTQYF. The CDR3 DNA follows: TGTGCCAGCAGTTTCAGCAGGGCCCTAGATACGCAGTATTTT.

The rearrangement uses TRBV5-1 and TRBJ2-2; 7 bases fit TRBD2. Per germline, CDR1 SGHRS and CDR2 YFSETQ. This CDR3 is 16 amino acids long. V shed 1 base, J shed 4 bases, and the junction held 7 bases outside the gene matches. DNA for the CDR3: TGCGCCAGCAGCTTGAGGGCGGGAGAGGGCACCGGGGAGCTGTTTTTT. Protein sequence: CASSLRAGEGTGELFF. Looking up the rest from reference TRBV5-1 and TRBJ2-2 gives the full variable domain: KAGVTQTPRYLIKTRGQQVTLSCSPISGHRSVSWYQQTPGQGLQFLFEYFSETQRNKGNFPGRFSGRQFSNSRSEMNVSTLELGDSALYLCASSLRAGEGTGELFFGEGSRLTVL.

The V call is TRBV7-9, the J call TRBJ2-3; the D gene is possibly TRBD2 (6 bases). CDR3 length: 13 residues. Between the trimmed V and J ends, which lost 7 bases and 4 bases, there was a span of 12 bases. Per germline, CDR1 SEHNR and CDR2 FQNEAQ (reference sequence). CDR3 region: CASIRRGADTQYF. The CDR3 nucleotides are TGTGCCAGCATTAGGAGGGGTGCAGATACGCAGTATTTT.

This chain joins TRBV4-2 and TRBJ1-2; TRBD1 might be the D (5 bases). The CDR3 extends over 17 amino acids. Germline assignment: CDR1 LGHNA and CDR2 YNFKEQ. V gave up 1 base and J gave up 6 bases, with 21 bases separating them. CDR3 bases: TGTGCCAGCAGCCAAGTGTTAAGTCGGGGTCAGGGTGATGGCTACACCTTC. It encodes CASSQVLSRGQGDGYTF.